Listed here are 8 T cell receptor beta chains from one sample, sequenced in a study of graft-versus-host responses after intestinal transplantation (dated by TCRdb to about 2021). Receptor libraries were prepared by the immunoSEQ multiplex PCR assay. The table was pulled from immuneACCESS by TCRdb, which kept in-frame rearrangements only. Such tables lose some clones; where checked, under half of the loss comes from unresolved V genes, and the rest has no known cause. In this sample the table shows about 100,000 clones, more than 75% of which occur a single time. Of the sample, 0.9% to 1% is held by the ten largest clones. Read against the paper, the sample's time point label means: cells obtained before transplantation from donor or recipient. These receptors lack a known antigen. Here the sequenced sample was unstimulated CD4+ T cells sorted from spleen or lymph node cells, taken before transplant. The receptors here all came from a human donor who was the organ donor for an intestinal transplant.

This chain joins TRBV28 and TRBJ1-2; tentatively, D is TRBD1 (5 bases). Germline CDR1 reads MDHEN; CDR2 reads SYDVKM. Trimming shortened V by 2 bases and J by 4 bases, and 11 bases separated the two germline ends. This CDR3 is 14 amino acids long. The CDR3 nucleotides read TGTGCCAGCAGTTTACATGACAGATTCTATGGCTACACCTTC. It codes for CASSLHDRFYGYTF.

This rearrangement joins TRBV19 to TRBJ2-3; TRBD2 aligns across 12 bases. This CDR3 contains 15 residues. The germline V gene encodes CDR1 LNHDA and CDR2 SQIVND (reference sequence). V lost 0 bases and J lost 5; bases outside the gene matches: 0. CDR3 sequence reads: CASSIEGLAGDTQYF. The DNA for the CDR3 is TGTGCCAGTAGTATAGAGGGACTAGCGGGAGATACGCAGTATTTT.

The chain uses TRBV6-6 and TRBJ2-4, with D unclear. Germline loops: CDR1 MNHNY, CDR2 SVGAGI (reference sequence). The CDR3 consists of 15 residues. V lost 6 bases to trimming and J lost 0 bases, with 12 bases between them. CDR3 residues: CASRTDGLAKNIQYF. The CDR3 nucleotides read TGTGCCAGCAGGACGGATGGCCTAGCCAAAAACATTCAGTACTTC.

This chain uses TRBV7-8 with TRBJ2-6; D is possibly TRBD2 (7 bases). The V gene lost 5 bases and the J gene lost 0 bases, with 17 bases spanning the gap. CDR1 is SGHVS and CDR2 is FQNEAQ in the germline V gene. The CDR3 length is 18 residues. The CDR3 is CASSPRWGGGSGANVLTF. The CDR3 nucleotides are TGTGCCAGCAGCCCCCGGTGGGGGGGCGGCTCTGGGGCCAACGTCCTGACTTTC.

V is TRBV6-1 and J is TRBJ2-1, with 7 bases matching TRBD1. V trimming: 6 bases; J trimming: 8 bases; junction bases outside the gene matches: 7. Per germline, CDR1 MNHNS and CDR2 SASEGT. The length of the CDR3 is 13 residues. CDR3 nucleotides: TGTGCCAGCAGGCCGACAGGGCAGGATGAGCAGTTCTTC. Translation gives CASRPTGQDEQFF.

The rearrangement uses TRBV28 and TRBJ2-3; D gene ambiguous. V was trimmed by 1 base and J by 4 bases, leaving 18 bases between them. The CDR3 length is 17 residues. Per the germline V gene, CDR1 is MDHEN and CDR2 is SYDVKM. Here the CDR3 reads CASSLSGRPFGADTQYF. The CDR3 region has the DNA TGTGCCAGCAGTTTATCTGGCCGGCCATTTGGAGCAGATACGCAGTATTTT. Using reference TRBV28 and TRBJ2-3 for the parts outside the CDR3, the full variable domain is DVKVTQSSRYLVKRTGEKVFLECVQDMDHENMFWYRQDPGLGLRLIYFSYDVKMKEKGDIPEGYSVSREKKERFSLILESASTNQTSMYLCASSLSGRPFGADTQYFGPGTRLTVL.

The chain links TRBV28 to TRBJ1-3; TRBD1 agrees at 7 bases. The CDR3 is 18 residues long. Germline V gives CDR1 MDHEN, CDR2 SYDVKM. V lost 6 bases and J lost 1; bases outside the gene matches: 15. The CDR3 protein is CASSDRVYLRGSGNTIYF. The DNA of the CDR3 is TGTGCCAGCAGCGACAGGGTGTATCTAAGAGGATCTGGAAACACCATATATTTT.

The V call is TRBV5-1, the J call TRBJ2-7, with D perhaps given as TRBD1 or TRBD2 (5 bases each). This CDR3 contains 13 residues. V was cut by 5 bases and J by 3 bases, with 12 bases left in between. Per germline, CDR1 SGHRS and CDR2 YFSETQ. CDR3 coding DNA: TGCGCCAGCAGGACCGGGACGGACTACGAGCAGTACTTC. Protein product: CASRTGTDYEQYF.